Below, 21 T cell receptor beta chains from the same sample are listed, as sequenced in a study of T cell changes during pregnancy in multiple sclerosis. Only in-frame clones appear in the TCRdb table, and some are missing; sequencing was by immunoSEQ multiplex PCR. The repertoire holds some 64,000 clones, more than 85% seen once, with 2.3% in the top ten. The sample here was peripheral blood, taken in the first trimester of pregnancy. The receptors derive from a female donor with multiple sclerosis, enrolled in a pregnancy study.

The chain recombines TRBV27 with TRBJ2-7; weak D call: TRBD1 (6 bases). V was clipped by 8 bases and J by 1 base, with 15 bases between them. Germline CDR1 is MNHEY and CDR2 is SMNVEV (reference sequence). This CDR3 comprises 14 residues. This chain's CDR3 is CASRRNRESYEQYF. CDR3 in DNA: TGTGCCAGCCGGCGTAACAGGGAATCCTACGAGCAGTACTTC.

The J gene is TRBJ2-2, the V gene TRBV9, with 13 bases matching TRBD2. The CDR3 totals 18 residues. With 4 bases clipped from V and 4 bases from J, the junction kept 10 bases outside the gene matches. In germline, CDR1 is SGDLS, CDR2 YYNGEE. The CDR3 region is CASSSTSGGASSTGELFF. The CDR3, as DNA: TGTGCCAGCAGCTCTACTAGCGGGGGGGCGTCTAGCACCGGGGAGCTGTTTTTT.

The count of this clone is one. The chain uses TRBV6-5 and TRBJ2-5; 7 positions match TRBD2. CDR1 is MNHEY and CDR2 is SVGAGI in the germline V gene. V dropped 2 bases and J dropped 6; count of bases not matched to a gene: 6. There are 14 residues in the CDR3. The CDR3 protein is CASSYASGGKTQYF. The CDR3 DNA follows: TGTGCCAGCAGTTACGCCTCCGGGGGGAAGACCCAGTACTTC.

This chain links TRBV4-1 with TRBJ2-1, with TRBD2 matching 10 bases. With V trimmed by 2 bases and J by 3 bases, 7 bases remained unmatched. The CDR3 has 17 amino acids. The germline gives CDR1 MGHRA, CDR2 YSYEKL. CDR3 sequence (DNA): TGCGCCAGCAGCCAAACCCTAGCGGGAGAGGGCTACAATGAGCAGTTCTTC. Translating gives CASSQTLAGEGYNEQFF.

This clone was observed a few times. The chain joins TRBV27 to TRBJ1-1, with D possibly matching TRBD1 (5 bases). Germline CDR1 MNHEY, CDR2 SMNVEV (reference sequence). The CDR3 is 15 residues long. The germline V and J ends were trimmed by 1 base and 4 bases, with 13 bases remaining between them. The CDR3 DNA is TGTGCCAGCAGTTTATGGGCAGGGCATAGCACTGAAGCTTTCTTT. This encodes CASSLWAGHSTEAFF.

The CDR3 DNA reads as TGTGCCAGCAGTCCTCGGACAGGGGGAAACTATGGCTACACCTTC. This gives the protein CASSPRTGGNYGYTF. The chain combines TRBV2 with TRBJ1-2; 10 bases are shared with TRBD1. CDR1 and CDR2 from the germline V gene are SNHLY and FYNNEI. CDR3 length: 15 residues. V shed 5 bases and J 2 bases; nucleotides not matched to a gene: 5.

The J gene is TRBJ2-5, the V gene TRBV7-2; D is perhaps TRBD2 (5 bases). Germline values: CDR1 SGHTA, CDR2 FQGNSA. The CDR3 loop spans 11 amino acids. Deletions cut 10 bases from V and 5 bases from J, with 11 bases between. The CDR3 protein is CATATGETQYF. The CDR3 coding sequence is TGTGCCACTGCGACGGGGGAGACCCAGTACTTC. Filled out from reference TRBV7-2 and TRBJ2-5, the complete variable domain reads GAGVSQSPSNKVTEKGKDVELRCDPISGHTALYWYRQSLGQGLEFLIYFQGNSAPDKSGLPSDRFSAERTGGSVSTLTIQRTQQEDSAVYLCATATGETQYFGPGTRLLVL.

This rearrangement joins TRBV7-6 to TRBJ2-5; TRBD2 aligns across 8 bases. V lost 5 bases, J lost 5 bases, and 16 bases stayed unmatched. Germline CDR1 SGHVS, CDR2 FNYEAQ. The CDR3 sequence is 17 residues long. The DNA for the CDR3 is TGTGCCAGCAGCATCCGCCCCCGGGGGGGGCCGTTGGAGACCCAGTACTTC. This encodes CASSIRPRGGPLETQYF.

The chain combines TRBV25-1 with TRBJ2-5; 12 bases fit TRBD2. This CDR3 region has 14 residues. V was clipped by 4 bases and J by 5 bases; unmatched bases: 2. Germline V gene data show CDR1 as MGHDK and CDR2 as SYGVNS. In DNA, the CDR3 is TGTGCCAGCAGTGGACTAGCGGGAGAGGAGACCCAGTACTTC. Translating gives CASSGLAGEETQYF.

J is TRBJ2-7 and V is TRBV2; 7 nucleotides align to TRBD2. After removal of 6 bases from V and 5 bases from J, the junction contained 16 bases not matched to a gene. The germline V gene has CDR1 SNHLY and CDR2 FYNNEI. The CDR3 sequence is 16 residues long. This chain's CDR3 is CASRARRGLGSDEQYF. CDR3 coding DNA: TGTGCCAGCAGGGCCCGTCGAGGACTAGGAAGCGACGAGCAGTACTTC.

V usage is TRBV28 and J usage is TRBJ2-7, with TRBD1 identical over 8 bases. The V and J ends lost 3 bases and 4 bases, in that order; junction bases with no gene match: 11. The CDR3 runs 16 residues. The germline gives CDR1 MDHEN, CDR2 SYDVKM. The CDR3 DNA is TGTGCCAGCAGTTTGAGTCCGGGACAGGCGACTTACGAGCAGTACTTC. This encodes CASSLSPGQATYEQYF. The complete variable domain, with remaining parts taken from reference TRBV28 and TRBJ2-7, reads DVKVTQSSRYLVKRTGEKVFLECVQDMDHENMFWYRQDPGLGLRLIYFSYDVKMKEKGDIPEGYSVSREKKERFSLILESASTNQTSMYLCASSLSPGQATYEQYFGPGTRLTVT.

This chain connects TRBV5-4 to TRBJ2-1; TRBD2 agrees at 11 bases. Trimming removed 6 bases from V and 8 bases from J; junction bases left unmatched: 10. From germline, CDR1 is SGHNT and CDR2 YYREEE (reference sequence). This CDR3 region has 15 residues. The CDR3 nucleotides read TGTGCCAGCACCCCCGGGACTAGCGGTGTCGATGAGCAGTTCTTC. Translation gives CASTPGTSGVDEQFF.

The chain has TRBV13 and TRBJ1-1; TRBD1 matches 9 bases. V was clipped by 4 bases and J by 0 bases; unmatched bases: 6. This CDR3 comprises 16 residues. In germline, CDR1 is PRHDT, CDR2 FYEKMQ (reference sequence). The CDR3 DNA is TGTGCCAGCAGCTCCCTCGGGACAGGGATGAACACTGAAGCTTTCTTT. It translates to CASSSLGTGMNTEAFF.

The genes are TRBV28 and TRBJ2-7, with D possibly TRBD1 on 6 matching bases. Germline V gene lookup returns CDR1 MDHEN and CDR2 SYDVKM. The CDR3 spans 17 residues. Deletions cut 4 bases from V and 3 bases from J, with 22 bases between. CDR3 amino acids: CASSSFLRRDKNYEQYF. Written as DNA, the CDR3 is TGTGCCAGCAGTTCATTTCTGCGCCGGGACAAAAACTACGAGCAGTACTTC.

This clone was recorded once. CDR3 in amino acids: CASTPTGTVHEQFF. In DNA, the CDR3 is TGTGCCAGCACTCCCACCGGGACAGTACATGAGCAGTTCTTC. The rearrangement links TRBV28 to TRBJ2-1; 7 bases agree with TRBD1. This CDR3 region has 14 residues. J lost 8 bases, V lost 7 bases, and 11 bases had no gene match. Germline V CDR1 and CDR2: MDHEN, SYDVKM.

This clone appeared once. The rearrangement uses TRBV29-1 and TRBJ1-3, with TRBD1 matching 7 bases. Trimming removed 3 bases from V and 4 bases from J; junction bases left unmatched: 3. The length of the CDR3 is 13 residues. Germline-derived CDR1 and CDR2 are SQVTM and ANQGSEA. This CDR3 is CSVEGDRGNTIYF. The CDR3 DNA reads as TGCAGCGTTGAGGGGGACAGAGGAAACACCATATATTTT.

This rearrangement joins TRBV15 to TRBJ1-1; D unresolved. The germline CDR1 and CDR2 sequences are LNHNV and YYDKDF (reference sequence). Trimming took 5 bases from V and 1 from J, leaving 20 bases between them. This CDR3 has 17 amino acids. CDR3: CATSPSGGHQRNTEAFF. The DNA for the CDR3 is TGTGCCACCAGCCCCTCGGGAGGGCATCAAAGGAACACTGAAGCTTTCTTT.

V usage is TRBV7-3 and J usage is TRBJ2-2, with D possibly TRBD2 on 6 matching bases. The CDR3 extends over 13 amino acids. V lost 4 bases and J 6 bases, leaving 9 bases between the germline ends. CDR1 and CDR2 (germline): SGHTA, FQGTGA. The CDR3 DNA reads as TGTGCCAGCAGCTCGTCGGGGGCCGGGGAGCTGTTTTTT. It yields the protein CASSSSGAGELFF.

The V call is TRBV19, the J call TRBJ1-6, with D perhaps TRBD1 (5 bases). The CDR3 is 14 amino acids. The V gene's germline CDR1 is LNHDA and CDR2 SQIVND (reference sequence). V dropped 6 bases and J dropped 5 bases, with 11 bases sitting between them. Here the CDR3 DNA reads TGTGCCAGTAGAACAGGAACGAATAATTCACCCCTCCACTTT. Translation gives CASRTGTNNSPLHF.

The chain is built from TRBV10-3 and TRBJ2-1, with 7 bases fitting TRBD2. V was pared by 3 bases and J by 9 bases, with 11 bases of the junction left unmatched. The CDR3 has 15 residues. Germline V lookup: CDR1 ENHRY, CDR2 SYGVKD. CDR3 DNA: TGTGCCATCAGTGATCCAGCGGGGCTCTCTCGTGAGCAGTTCTTC. The encoded protein is CAISDPAGLSREQFF.

This chain uses TRBV21-1 with TRBJ1-4; the D call of TRBD1 is as the table states it, not checked on the DNA. TRBV21-1 is recorded as a pseudogene. The CDR3 covers 17 residues. Written as DNA, the CDR3 is TGTGCCAGCAGCCAATCCAAAGGGGGCCCAACTAATGAAAAACTGTTTTTT. Protein: CASSQSKGGPTNEKLFF.